This TCR beta chain was identified during a study of post-analysis software for immune sequencing data. Note on this clonotype: Its target is unknown.

Study results and caveats: When patients were compared with controls, a handful of TRBV segments were more frequent, TRBV5-6, TRBV5-1 and TRBV20-1 among them.

Trimming removed 0 bases from V and 4 bases from J, with 6 bases in between. Germline V gene data show CDR1 as WSHSY and CDR2 as SAAADI. This CDR3 contains 13 residues. cDNA libraries for TCR beta contained unique molecular identifiers. TCRdb used MiXCR to reprocess the PCR reads, holding one entry per CDR3 protein. The sample has 450,000 to 700,000 distinct CDR3 sequences; roughly 46% are singletons. The receptor was isolated from a girl between 5 and 17 years old with multiple sclerosis. The chain uses TRBV10-2 and TRBJ1-2; no definite D call. Sequenced input: blood. CDR3 loop: CASSESGLYGYTF. CDR3 bases: TGCGCCAGCAGTGAGTCAGGCCTCTATGGCTACACCTTC.